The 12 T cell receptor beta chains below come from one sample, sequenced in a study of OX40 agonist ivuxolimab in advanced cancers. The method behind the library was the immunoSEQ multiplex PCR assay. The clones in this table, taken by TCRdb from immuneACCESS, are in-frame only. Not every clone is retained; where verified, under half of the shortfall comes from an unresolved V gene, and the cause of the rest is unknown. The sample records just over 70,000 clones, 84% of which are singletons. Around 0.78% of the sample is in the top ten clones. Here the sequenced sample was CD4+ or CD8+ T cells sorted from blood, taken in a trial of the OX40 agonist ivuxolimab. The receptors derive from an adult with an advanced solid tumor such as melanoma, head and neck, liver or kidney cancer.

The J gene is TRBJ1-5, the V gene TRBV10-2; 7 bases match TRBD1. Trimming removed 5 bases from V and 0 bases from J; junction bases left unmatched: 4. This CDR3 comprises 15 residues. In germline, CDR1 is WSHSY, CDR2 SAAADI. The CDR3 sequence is CASSRDSYSNQPQHF. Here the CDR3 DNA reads TGCGCCAGCAGTCGGGACAGTTATAGCAATCAGCCCCAGCATTTT.

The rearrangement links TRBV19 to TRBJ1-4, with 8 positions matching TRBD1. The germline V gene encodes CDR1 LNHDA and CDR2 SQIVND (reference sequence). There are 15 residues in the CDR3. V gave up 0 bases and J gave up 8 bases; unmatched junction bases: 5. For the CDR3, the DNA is TGTGCCAGTAGTATAGAACAGGGGGAGACGGAAAAACTGTTTTTT. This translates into CASSIEQGETEKLFF.

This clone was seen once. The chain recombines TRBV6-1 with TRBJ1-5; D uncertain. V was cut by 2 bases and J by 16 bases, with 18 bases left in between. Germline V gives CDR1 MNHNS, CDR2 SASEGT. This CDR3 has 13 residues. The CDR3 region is CASSEPRAAGGHF. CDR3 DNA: TGTGCCAGCAGTGAACCCCGGGCAGCGGGTGGACATTTT.

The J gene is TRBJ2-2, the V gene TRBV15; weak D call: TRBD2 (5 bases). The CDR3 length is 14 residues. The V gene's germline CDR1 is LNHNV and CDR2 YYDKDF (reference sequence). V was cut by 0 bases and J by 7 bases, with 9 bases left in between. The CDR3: CATSRDLAGGELFF. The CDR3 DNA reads TGTGCCACCAGCAGAGATTTGGCGGGCGGGGAGCTGTTTTTT.

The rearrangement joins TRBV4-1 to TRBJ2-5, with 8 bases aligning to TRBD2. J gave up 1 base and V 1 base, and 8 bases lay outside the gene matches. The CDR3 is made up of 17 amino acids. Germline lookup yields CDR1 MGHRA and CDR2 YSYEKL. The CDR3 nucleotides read TGCGCCAGCAGCCAAGCCCTCCGGGGGGGGATCCAAGAGACCCAGTACTTC. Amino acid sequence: CASSQALRGGIQETQYF.

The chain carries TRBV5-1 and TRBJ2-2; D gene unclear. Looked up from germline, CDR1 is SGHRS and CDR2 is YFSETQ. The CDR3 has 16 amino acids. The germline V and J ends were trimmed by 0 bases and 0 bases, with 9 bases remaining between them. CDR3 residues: CASSLGSRTNTGELFF. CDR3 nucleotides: TGCGCCAGCAGCTTGGGTTCGAGGACGAACACCGGGGAGCTGTTTTTT.

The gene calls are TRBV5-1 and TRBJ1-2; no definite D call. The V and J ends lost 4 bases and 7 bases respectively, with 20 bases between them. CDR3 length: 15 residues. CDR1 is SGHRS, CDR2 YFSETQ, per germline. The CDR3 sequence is CASSESTLVRGGYTF. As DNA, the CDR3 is TGCGCCAGCAGCGAGTCGACCCTCGTTCGGGGTGGCTACACCTTC.

The CDR3 sequence: CASSESLGTGGGEGEKLFF. In DNA, the CDR3 is TGCGCCAGCAGTGAGTCGCTAGGAACAGGGGGCGGCGAGGGTGAAAAACTGTTTTTT. V is TRBV10-2 and J is TRBJ1-4; 9 nucleotides match TRBD1. The CDR3 runs 19 residues. CDR1 and CDR2 (germline): WSHSY, SAAADI. The ends lost 0 bases at V and 7 bases at J; junction bases unmatched: 15.

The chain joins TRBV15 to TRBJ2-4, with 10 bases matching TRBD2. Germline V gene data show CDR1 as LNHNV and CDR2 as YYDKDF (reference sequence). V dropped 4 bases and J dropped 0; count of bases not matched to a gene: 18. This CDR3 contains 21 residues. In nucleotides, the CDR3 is TGTGCCACCAGCATTGGGTCGCCGTTTGGGCTAGCGGGAGTAGCCAAAAACATTCAGTACTTC. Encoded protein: CATSIGSPFGLAGVAKNIQYF. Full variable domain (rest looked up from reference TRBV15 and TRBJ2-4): DAMVIQNPRYQVTQFGKPVTLSCSQTLNHNVMYWYQQKSSQAPKLLFHYYDKDFNNEADTPDNFQSRRPNTSFCFLDIRSPGLGDTAMYLCATSIGSPFGLAGVAKNIQYFGAGTRLSVL.

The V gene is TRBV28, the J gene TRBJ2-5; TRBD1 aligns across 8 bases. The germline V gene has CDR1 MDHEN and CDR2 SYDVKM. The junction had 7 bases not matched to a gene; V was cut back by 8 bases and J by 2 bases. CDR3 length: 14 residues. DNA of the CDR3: TGTGCCAGCTCCGGGACAGGAAAACAAGAGACCCAGTACTTC. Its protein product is CASSGTGKQETQYF.

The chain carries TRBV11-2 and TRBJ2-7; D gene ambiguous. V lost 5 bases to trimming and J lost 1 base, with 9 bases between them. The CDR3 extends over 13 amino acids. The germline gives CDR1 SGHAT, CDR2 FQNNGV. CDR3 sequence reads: CASSVTASYEQYF. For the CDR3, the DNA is TGTGCCAGCAGCGTTACAGCTTCCTACGAGCAGTACTTC. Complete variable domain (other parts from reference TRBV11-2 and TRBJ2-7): EAGVAQSPRYKIIEKRQSVAFWCNPISGHATLYWYQQILGQGPKLLIQFQNNGVVDDSQLPKDRFSAERLKGVDSTLKIQPAKLEDSAVYLCASSVTASYEQYFGPGTRLTVT.

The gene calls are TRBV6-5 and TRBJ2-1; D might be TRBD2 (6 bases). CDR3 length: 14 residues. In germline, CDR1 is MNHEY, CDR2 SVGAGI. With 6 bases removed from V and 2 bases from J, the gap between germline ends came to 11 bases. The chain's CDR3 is CASRQRRAYNEQFF. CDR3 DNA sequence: TGTGCCAGCAGGCAAAGGAGGGCCTACAATGAGCAGTTCTTC.